This is a list of T cell receptor beta chains from one sample in a study of CXCR3-negative and CXCR3-positive naive CD8 T cells. TCRdb reprocessed the 5' RACE reads and keeps a single row for each CDR3 protein, giving no DNA. This sample's table has over 150,000 distinct CDR3 sequences. Specimen: naive CXCR3+ CD8+ T cells from blood. These receptors were taken from a human donor in good health. Some clones in this sample may be carry-over from other donors' samples. Each CDR3 is given with its conserved first and last residue.

CDR3 protein: CSVGRTSGDQETQYF; V gene: TRBV29-1; J gene: TRBJ2-5
CDR3 protein: CASSGQVYNEQFF; V gene: TRBV19; J gene: TRBJ2-1
CDR3 protein: CASKVWDRASTPTYEQYF; V gene: TRBV6-1; J gene: TRBJ2-7
CDR3 protein: CSARPPVSWPEAFF; V gene: TRBV20-1; J gene: TRBJ1-1
CDR3 protein: CASSPSPGTLGEKLFF; V gene: TRBV7-2; J gene: TRBJ1-4
CDR3 protein: CSVEARRYEQYF; V gene: TRBV29-1; J gene: TRBJ2-7
CDR3 protein: CASSLEGSIYNEQFF; V gene: TRBV5-1; J gene: TRBJ2-1
CDR3 protein: CASSQGQESYEQYF; V gene: TRBV4-1; J gene: TRBJ2-7
CDR3 protein: CASSYERTGNRPYQETQYF; V gene: TRBV6-5; J gene: TRBJ2-5
CDR3 protein: CAISEILGDEQFF; V gene: TRBV10-3; J gene: TRBJ2-1
CDR3 protein: CASSPQGGTDTQYF; V gene: TRBV27; J gene: TRBJ2-3
CDR3 protein: CASTLDGSSYNEQFF; V gene: TRBV12-3/TRBV12-4; J gene: TRBJ2-1
CDR3 protein: CSAPTVVAGVNEQFF; V gene: TRBV20-1; J gene: TRBJ2-1
CDR3 protein: CATSRESLGQGIQETQYF; V gene: TRBV15; J gene: TRBJ2-5
CDR3 protein: CATHGGASNQPQHF; V gene: TRBV15; J gene: TRBJ1-5
CDR3 protein: CASSSTRPGRYGYTF; V gene: TRBV7-9; J gene: TRBJ1-2
CDR3 protein: CASSGAGGTYEQYF; V gene: TRBV7-2; J gene: TRBJ2-7
CDR3 protein: CASSFGRQNTEAFF; V gene: TRBV19; J gene: TRBJ1-1
CDR3 protein: CASSLRAGQGDDPRFEELFF; V gene: TRBV28; J gene: TRBJ1-4
CDR3 protein: CASSLFGGENTEAFF; V gene: TRBV27; J gene: TRBJ1-1
CDR3 protein: CASSVRAGFSYEQYF; V gene: TRBV9; J gene: TRBJ2-7
CDR3 protein: CASSYLPVSGANVLTF; V gene: TRBV6-5; J gene: TRBJ2-6
CDR3 protein: CSVVSDYEQYF; V gene: TRBV29-1; J gene: TRBJ2-7
CDR3 protein: CASSPKGQAPYEQYF; V gene: TRBV18; J gene: TRBJ2-7
CDR3 protein: CSVPLGQDYTF; V gene: TRBV29-1; J gene: TRBJ1-2
CDR3 protein: CSARGRAYGYTF; V gene: TRBV20-1; J gene: TRBJ1-2
CDR3 protein: CASSLWGGTGELFF; V gene: TRBV28; J gene: TRBJ2-2
CDR3 protein: CASLGVQGGGYEQYF; V gene: TRBV19; J gene: TRBJ2-7
CDR3 protein: CASSYGLSSYNEQFF; V gene: TRBV6-5; J gene: TRBJ2-1
CDR3 protein: CASSEGTALNSGNTIYF; V gene: TRBV7-7; J gene: TRBJ1-3
CDR3 protein: CASSYVGSGQPQHF; V gene: TRBV6-2/TRBV6-3; J gene: TRBJ1-5
CDR3 protein: CASNQWGSGTEAFF; V gene: TRBV6-2/TRBV6-3; J gene: TRBJ1-1
CDR3 protein: CSARAGGLTYEQYF; V gene: TRBV20-1; J gene: TRBJ2-7
CDR3 protein: CASSLGDGYTF; V gene: TRBV7-2; J gene: TRBJ1-2
CDR3 protein: CASSAGSYNEQFF; V gene: TRBV6-4; J gene: TRBJ2-1
CDR3 protein: CASSVAGAGNTIYF; V gene: TRBV9; J gene: TRBJ1-3
CDR3 protein: CASSLDGDRGNEKLFF; V gene: TRBV7-9; J gene: TRBJ1-4
CDR3 protein: CASSPEGSTLSYEQYF; V gene: TRBV4-1; J gene: TRBJ2-7
CDR3 protein: CSVEGTEREQYF; V gene: TRBV29-1; J gene: TRBJ2-7
CDR3 protein: CASSLSSSRSLPYEQYF; V gene: TRBV27; J gene: TRBJ2-7